This TCR beta chain came from a study of blood T cell repertoires in COVID-19 (TCRdb year 2020). Study-wide context: The collaborator samples originated in the United States, Italy and Spain and spanned the acute and convalescent phases of COVID-19. The prospective study material was composed of cDNA or gDNA derived from T cells, B-cell-depleted T cells, or PBMCs. The samples were drawn from two sources: the first 160 participants of the ongoing ImmuneRACE study, and about 1,300 subjects contributed by 6 global collaborators. A de-identified subject ID, COVID-19 status, age in years and sex were almost always included in the sample metadata. A freely available public database, intended as a resource for researchers studying the immune response to SARS-CoV-2, is where the repertoires were released. Where HLA class I and class II types were available, the types were taken from metadata supplied by the sample provider, not from assay-based typing. The dataset comprised deeply sampled blood TCRbeta repertoires from subjects exposed to, actively infected with, or recovered from COVID-19.

Turning to this clone: Its antigen has not been determined. No per-base quality is available; no much larger clone lies one base away.

Results and caveats for the whole study, not just this receptor: The quantity of clinical and demographic metadata differed by source and by participant and was supplied without curation.

The immunoSEQ Assay, a bias-controlled multiplex PCR, was used to amplify TCRbeta CDR3 regions from genomic DNA. As for the original processing: The number of nucleated cells in each sample was estimated by amplification of reference gene primers within the assay. To quantify the absolute abundance of each unique TCRbeta CDR3 rearrangement, sequence reads were collapsed and filtered. For each sample, productive Simpson clonality was calculated by taking the square root of Simpson's diversity index across productive rearrangements. The immuneACCESS repertoire file appears here via TCRdb, limited to in-frame rearrangements. These files lack a portion of the clones; in checked studies, under half of the deficit traces to unresolved V genes, and the cause of the others is not known. V, J and clone size are taken as reported in that table, and D and trimming were inferred from the DNA itself. The sample profile shows roughly 230,000 clones; around 80% of them were found once. Clones ranked in the top ten supply around 30% of the sample.

The collaborating institutions used their own protocols to collect whole blood in K2EDTA tubes. For TCRbeta analysis, collaborators shipped samples in one of three forms: frozen whole blood, isolated PBMCs, or DNA extracted from either of those sample types. The receptor was isolated from a man aged 40-49 years with acute or convalescent COVID-19. The material sequenced was peripheral blood.

Read as DNA, the sequence is TGCGCCAGCAGCCAAGAGAGGGGAGGAACAGCTTTCTTT. This gives the protein CASSQERGGTAFF. The V and J genes are TRBV4-1 and TRBJ1-1; 5 matching bases give a weak D call of TRBD1. V is pared back by 0 bases and J by 10 bases, with 12 bases lying between the germline termini. The CDR1 and CDR2 encoded by the germline V gene are MGHRA and YSYEKL. The CDR3, from cysteine to phenylalanine, totals 13 residues. Left in the record is the CDR3 DNA by itself, 39 bases read in frame from the first base.